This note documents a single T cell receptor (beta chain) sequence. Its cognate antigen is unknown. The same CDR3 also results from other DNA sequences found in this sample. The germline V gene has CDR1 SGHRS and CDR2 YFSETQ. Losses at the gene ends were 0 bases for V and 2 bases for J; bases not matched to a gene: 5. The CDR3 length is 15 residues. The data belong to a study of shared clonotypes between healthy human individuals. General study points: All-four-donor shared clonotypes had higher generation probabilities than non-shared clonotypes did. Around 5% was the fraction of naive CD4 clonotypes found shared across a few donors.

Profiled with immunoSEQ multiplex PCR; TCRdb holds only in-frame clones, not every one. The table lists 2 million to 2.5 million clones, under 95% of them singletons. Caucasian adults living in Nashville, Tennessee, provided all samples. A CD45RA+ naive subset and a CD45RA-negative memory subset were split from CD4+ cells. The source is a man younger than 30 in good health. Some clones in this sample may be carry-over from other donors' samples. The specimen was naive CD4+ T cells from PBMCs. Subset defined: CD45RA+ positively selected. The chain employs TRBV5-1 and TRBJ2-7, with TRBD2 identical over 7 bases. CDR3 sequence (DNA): TGCGCCAGCAGCTTGGAGGCTAGCGGTACCTACGAGCAGTACTTC. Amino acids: CASSLEASGTYEQYF.